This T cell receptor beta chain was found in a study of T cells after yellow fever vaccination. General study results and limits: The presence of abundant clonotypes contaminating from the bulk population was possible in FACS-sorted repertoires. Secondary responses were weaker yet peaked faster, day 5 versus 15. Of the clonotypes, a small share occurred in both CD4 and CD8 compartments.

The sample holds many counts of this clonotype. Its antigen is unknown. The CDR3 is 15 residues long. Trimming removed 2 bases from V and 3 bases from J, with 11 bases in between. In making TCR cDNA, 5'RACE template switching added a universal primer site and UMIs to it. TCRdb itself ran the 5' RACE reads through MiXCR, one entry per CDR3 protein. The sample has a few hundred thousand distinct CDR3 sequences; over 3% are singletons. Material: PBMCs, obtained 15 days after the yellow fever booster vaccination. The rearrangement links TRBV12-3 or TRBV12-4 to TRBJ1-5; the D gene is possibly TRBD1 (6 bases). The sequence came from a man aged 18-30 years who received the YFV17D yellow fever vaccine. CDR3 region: CASSLSGEFNQPQHF. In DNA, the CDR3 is TGTGCCAGCAGTTTATCAGGGGAGTTCAATCAGCCCCAGCATTTT.